This is a list of T cell receptor beta chains from one sample in a study of vaccination effects on CD4 cells after COVID-19. Antigens of these TCRs are unknown. The method was immunoSEQ multiplex PCR; TCRdb's version includes in-frame clones alone and lacks a portion of them. The sample lists roughly 76,000 clones, around 76% occurring once. The material sequenced was CD4+ T cells from PBMCs cultured with HCoV-229E spike peptides, taken before COVID-19 vaccination. These receptors were taken from a human donor who received a COVID-19 vaccine. The CDR3 runs from the conserved cysteine through the conserved F or W. The order of the fields is V gene, D gene, J gene, clone size, CDR3 protein, CDR3 DNA. The D gene is left open where the match is weak. Not all rows give a size; the values are once, few, many and, for expanded clones, a class.

TRBV5-4	-	TRBJ1-3	-	CASSWLGNSGNTIYF	TGTGCCAGCAGCTGGCTGGGTAACTCTGGAAACACCATATATTTT
TRBV7-2	TRBD2	TRBJ2-2	few	CASSSGLAGASTGELFF	TGTGCCAGCAGCTCGGGACTAGCGGGGGCCTCCACCGGGGAGCTGTTTTTT
TRBV19	-	TRBJ2-3	once	CASSITVADTQYF	TGTGCCAGTAGTATCACTGTTGCAGATACGCAGTATTTT
TRBV25-1	-	TRBJ1-3	-	CASSEGQPYSGNTIYF	TGTGCCAGCAGTGAAGGACAGCCGTACTCTGGAAACACCATATATTTT
TRBV28	TRBD1	TRBJ1-2	-	CASSPRAGGVYGYTF	TGTGCCAGCAGCCCACGGGCAGGGGGCGTCTATGGCTACACCTTC
TRBV7-9	TRBD2	TRBJ2-5	-	CASTLAGAPQETQYF	TGTGCCAGCACCCTAGCGGGGGCGCCCCAAGAGACCCAGTACTTC
TRBV2	TRBD2	TRBJ2-3	-	CASVRLAGLSTDTQYF	TGTGCCAGCGTGAGACTAGCGGGACTTAGCACAGATACGCAGTATTTT
TRBV6-1	-	TRBJ1-6	-	CASSGGSGANNSPLHF	TGTGCCAGCAGTGGTGGATCTGGGGCTAATAATTCACCCCTCCACTTT
TRBV30	TRBD1	TRBJ1-2	-	CAWRRQGNYGYTF	TGTGCCTGGAGGAGACAGGGTAACTATGGCTACACCTTC
TRBV7-2	-	TRBJ1-5	few	CASSLAYGGTYSNQPQHF	TGTGCCAGCAGCTTAGCGTATGGGGGTACTTATAGCAATCAGCCCCAGCATTTT
TRBV2	-	TRBJ1-5	-	CASSEPGSSNQPQHF	TGTGCCAGCAGTGAGCCGGGGAGTAGCAATCAGCCCCAGCATTTT
TRBV27	TRBD1	TRBJ1-1	-	CATLLDRGVNTEAFF	TGTGCCACCCTACTCGACAGGGGAGTAAACACTGAAGCTTTCTTT
TRBV4-1	-	TRBJ1-5	few	CASSQSTAEKPQHF	TGCGCCAGCAGCCAGTCGACAGCGGAAAAACCCCAGCATTTT
TRBV2	-	TRBJ1-4	-	CASNYRAGQLFF	TGTGCCAGCAACTACCGGGCAGGGCAACTGTTTTTT
TRBV12-5	-	TRBJ2-2	once	CASGLGQSTGELFF	TGTGCTAGTGGTTTAGGTCAGAGCACCGGGGAGCTGTTTTTT
TRBV6-5	TRBD1	TRBJ1-1	-	CASTQPNRGYTEAFF	TGTGCCAGCACCCAACCCAACAGGGGTTATACTGAAGCTTTCTTT
TRBV10-3	TRBD1	TRBJ1-1	-	CATEDRGNTEAFF	TGTGCCACGGAGGACAGGGGGAACACTGAAGCTTTCTTT
TRBV14	-	TRBJ2-5	-	CASSQDMGETQYF	TGTGCCAGCAGCCAAGATATGGGAGAGACCCAGTACTTC
TRBV11-2	-	TRBJ2-5	few	CASSLKRLRETQYF	TGTGCCAGCAGCTTAAAGAGGCTGAGGGAGACCCAGTACTTC
TRBV7-2	-	TRBJ1-1	few	CASSLMVGANTEAFF	TGTGCCAGCAGCTTAATGGTGGGGGCGAACACTGAAGCTTTCTTT
TRBV10-1	TRBD1	TRBJ1-1	-	CASSEGQGEMTEAFF	TGCGCCAGCAGTGAAGGACAGGGGGAGATGACTGAAGCTTTCTTT
TRBV18	TRBD1	TRBJ1-1	-	CASSEGQGSFGTEAFF	TGTGCCAGCTCAGAGGGACAGGGGAGTTTTGGCACTGAAGCTTTCTTT
TRBV7-3	-	TRBJ2-2	-	CASSLGPGELFF	TGTGCCAGCAGCTTAGGGCCCGGGGAGCTGTTTTTT
TRBV4-1	-	TRBJ2-5	-	CASSQVRLTQETQYF	TGCGCCAGCAGCCAAGTTCGGCTTACTCAAGAGACCCAGTACTTC
TRBV25-1	-	TRBJ1-1	-	CASSYRSTEAFF	TGTGCCAGCAGTTACAGGTCCACTGAAGCTTTCTTT
TRBV7-2	-	TRBJ1-5	-	CASTLGGQFAPQHF	TGTGCCAGCACTCTGGGGGGCCAGTTCGCTCCCCAGCATTTT
TRBV3-1/TRBV3-2	-	TRBJ2-5	-	CASSQGPKVETQYF	TGTGCCAGCAGCCAGGGACCAAAGGTGGAGACCCAGTACTTC
TRBV18	-	TRBJ2-5	-	CASSPSQETQYF	TGTGCCAGCTCACCAAGCCAAGAGACCCAGTACTTC
TRBV6-5	-	TRBJ2-1	-	CASSSFYNEQFF	TGTGCCAGCAGTTCGTTCTACAATGAGCAGTTCTTC
TRBV10-1	-	TRBJ2-1	-	CASTRDNKYNEQFF	TGCGCCAGCACCCGGGACAATAAGTACAATGAGCAGTTCTTC
TRBV5-4	TRBD1	TRBJ1-1	-	CASSSRDRTEAFF	TGTGCCAGCAGCTCCCGGGACAGGACGGAAGCTTTCTTT
TRBV5-1	TRBD2	TRBJ2-5	-	CASSLAPSGMAQETQYF	TGCGCCAGCAGCTTGGCCCCTAGCGGGATGGCCCAAGAGACCCAGTACTTC
TRBV6-5	-	TRBJ1-3	-	CASSYSGNSGNTIYF	TGTGCCAGCAGTTACTCGGGGAACTCTGGAAACACCATATATTTT
TRBV2	-	TRBJ1-1	-	CASRHKWGLLEAFF	TGTGCCAGCAGACACAAGTGGGGACTCTTAGAAGCTTTCTTT
TRBV4-2	-	TRBJ1-6	-	CASSQGVSGGSSYNSPLHF	TGTGCCAGCAGCCAAGGCGTATCGGGCGGAAGCTCCTATAATTCACCCCTCCACTTT
TRBV18	TRBD1	TRBJ1-5	-	CASSRGGESQPQHF	TGTGCCAGCTCAAGAGGGGGCGAGAGTCAGCCCCAGCATTTT
TRBV19	-	TRBJ1-5	-	CASSIGRYSNQPQHF	TGTGCCAGTAGTATTGGCAGGTATAGCAATCAGCCCCAGCATTTT
TRBV14	-	TRBJ2-1	-	CASSRLRGGYESYNEQFF	TGTGCCAGCAGCCGCCTGAGAGGGGGATACGAGTCCTACAATGAGCAGTTCTTC
TRBV5-6	TRBD1	TRBJ2-3	once	CASSRSTGDGADTQYF	TGTGCCAGCAGCCGCTCGACAGGGGATGGTGCAGATACGCAGTATTTT
TRBV13	TRBD2	TRBJ2-5	-	CASSIPGTNQETQYF	TGTGCCAGCAGCATCCCCGGGACTAACCAAGAGACCCAGTACTTC
TRBV11-2	TRBD1	TRBJ1-5	-	CASSLDRDNQPQHF	TGTGCCAGCAGCCTGGACAGGGACAATCAGCCCCAGCATTTT
TRBV7-3	-	TRBJ1-4	once	CASSLTGRGYNEKLFF	TGTGCCAGCAGCTTAACGGGAAGGGGCTATAATGAAAAACTGTTTTTT
TRBV28	-	TRBJ1-5	once	CASSSGGAGYSNQPQHF	TGTGCCAGCAGTTCGGGGGGGGCGGGGTATAGCAATCAGCCCCAGCATTTT
TRBV11-2	TRBD2	TRBJ2-1	-	CASSLVALAGGYNEQFF	TGTGCCAGCAGCTTAGTCGCTCTAGCGGGGGGATATAATGAGCAGTTCTTC
TRBV2	-	TRBJ1-1	-	CASSKDRNTEAFF	TGTGCCAGCAGCAAGGACAGGAACACTGAAGCTTTCTTT
TRBV7-3	-	TRBJ2-2	once	CASSLYRATGELFF	TGTGCCAGCAGCTTATACCGTGCCACCGGGGAGCTGTTTTTT
TRBV5-1	TRBD2	TRBJ2-5	few	CASSLARGGRETQYF	TGCGCCAGCAGCTTGGCACGGGGGGGCCGGGAGACCCAGTACTTC
TRBV19	TRBD2	TRBJ2-1	-	CASSIRSRTSGTNEQFF	TGTGCCAGTAGTATAAGGTCGCGAACTAGCGGAACCAATGAGCAGTTCTTC
TRBV14	-	TRBJ2-3	-	CASSPWGTSTDTQYF	TGTGCCAGCAGCCCTTGGGGGACTTCCACAGATACGCAGTATTTT
TRBV19	-	TRBJ1-4	-	CASSSIRAPNEKLFF	TGTGCCAGTAGTAGCATCAGGGCACCTAATGAAAAACTGTTTTTT
TRBV6-5	-	TRBJ2-2	-	CARPDSYTGELFF	TGTGCCAGGCCTGACAGCTACACCGGGGAGCTGTTTTTT
TRBV5-1	TRBD2	TRBJ2-5	-	CASSPGGGVPETQYF	TGCGCCAGCAGCCCGGGCGGGGGGGTCCCAGAGACCCAGTACTTC
TRBV24-1	-	TRBJ2-5	-	CATSDPGIATQYF	TGTGCCACCAGTGATCCGGGTATCGCGACCCAGTACTTC
TRBV21-1	-	TRBJ2-2	-	CASSRASGTGNTGELFF	TGTGCCAGCAGCAGAGCCTCCGGGACAGGAAACACCGGGGAGCTGTTTTTT
TRBV7-8	-	TRBJ2-2	-	CASSLAYGTRITGELFF	TGTGCCAGCAGCTTAGCGTATGGGACAAGGATCACCGGGGAGCTGTTTTTT
TRBV12-5	TRBD1	TRBJ2-3	few	CASGPDRASDTQYF	TGTGCTAGTGGTCCGGACAGGGCTTCAGATACGCAGTATTTT
TRBV6-2/TRBV6-3	-	TRBJ1-1	few	CASSYSSGRVNTEAFF	TGTGCCAGCAGTTACTCCTCGGGACGGGTAAACACTGAAGCTTTCTTT